The 24 T cell receptor beta chains below were found in one sample sequenced in a study of human T cells and chemical hapten exposure. The sample's time point: patch test 1, 2 weeks after DPC sensitization. Treatment described: therapeutic diphenylcyclopropenone sensitization with weekly scalp DPC. TCRdb re-analysed the RACE reads in MiXCR, keeping a single row per CDR3 protein. Here the sample spans around 77,000 distinct CDR3 sequences, 7.5% to 10% being singletons. The sample consisted of whole blood, taken in connection with sensitization to the hapten diphenylcyclopropenone (DPC). The receptors come from a woman between 40 and 55 years old with alopecia areata. Some clones in this sample may be carry-over from other donors' samples.

This clonotype was counted at least ten times. The chain combines TRBV12-3 or TRBV12-4 with TRBJ1-1; D remains unclear. V was trimmed by 6 bases and J by 1 base, leaving 6 bases between them. The CDR3 extends over 12 amino acids. CDR3: CASSPRNTEAFF. In nucleotides, the CDR3 is TGTGCCAGCAGCCCCCGGAACACTGAAGCTTTCTTT.

The V gene is TRBV19, the J gene TRBJ2-4; D unclear. Germline-derived CDR1 and CDR2 are LNHDA and SQIVND (reference sequence). The CDR3 runs to 16 residues. Trimming cost V 5 bases and J 0 bases, with 14 bases left between them. The DNA of the CDR3 is TGTGCCAGTAGTCCCCTGGGTGGATTAGCCAAAAACATTCAGTACTTC. Translation gives CASSPLGGLAKNIQYF.

Regarding this clonotype: Sequence at one end of the junction differs from germline and may be a read error. The chain has TRBV7-8 and TRBJ2-1, with a possible D match to TRBD2 (7 bases). CDR3 length equals 19 residues. Germline V gene data show CDR1 as SGHVS and CDR2 as FQNEAQ. CDR3 loop: CASSNRGAHSLSSYNEHFF. The CDR3 bases are TGTGCCAGCAGCAACCGGGGGGCCCACAGCTTAAGCTCCTACAATGAGCACTTCTTC.

This clonotype was observed a few times. This chain connects TRBV12-3 or TRBV12-4 to TRBJ2-4; TRBD1 or TRBD2 may be the D gene (5 bases each). Trimming shortened V by 6 bases and J by 5 bases, and 17 bases separated the two germline ends. The CDR3 totals 15 residues. This CDR3 reads CASRPRGNSQNIQYF. CDR3 bases: TGTGCCAGCAGGCCCCGGGGCAATAGCCAAAACATTCAGTACTTC.

This clonotype occurred many times. This chain links TRBV7-6 with TRBJ2-3; weak D call: TRBD1 (6 bases). The V end lost 4 bases, the J end lost 3 bases, and 14 bases lay between the germline ends. CDR3 length equals 15 residues. The V gene's germline CDR1 is SGHVS and CDR2 FNYEAQ. This CDR3 reads CASSSKSRGTDTQYF. In DNA, the CDR3 is TGTGCCAGCAGCTCAAAGTCCAGGGGAACAGATACGCAGTATTTT. Variable domain in full (rest from reference TRBV7-6 and TRBJ2-3): GAGVSQSPRYKVTKRGQDVALRCDPISGHVSLYWYRQALGQGPEFLTYFNYEAQQDKSGLPNDRFSAERPEGSISTLTIQRTEQRDSAMYRCASSSKSRGTDTQYFGPGTRLTVL.

In its sample, this clonotype was seen many times. V and J are TRBV2 and TRBJ2-5, with TRBD2 matching 9 bases. J lost 4 bases, V lost 3 bases, and 6 bases had no gene match. The CDR3 is 15 residues long. Germline-derived CDR1 and CDR2 are SNHLY and FYNNEI. CDR3 residues: CASSDPGLAIETQYF. The CDR3 bases are TGTGCCAGCAGTGACCCAGGACTAGCGATAGAGACCCAGTACTTC.

This clonotype was detected ten times or more. This chain uses TRBV6-2 or TRBV6-3 with TRBJ1-1; 9 positions match TRBD1. The CDR3 loop spans 16 amino acids. V lost 5 bases to trimming and J lost 6 bases; unmatched junction nucleotides: 13. Looked up from germline, CDR1 is MNHEY and CDR2 is SVGEGT. CDR3 protein: CASSRDRGSREAEAFF. DNA of the CDR3: TGTGCCAGCAGTCGAGACAGGGGGTCCCGAGAGGCTGAAGCTTTCTTT.

This clonotype was observed many times. The rearrangement links TRBV2 to TRBJ2-1, with 7 nucleotides matching TRBD2. CDR1 and CDR2 from the germline V gene are SNHLY and FYNNEI. The CDR3 consists of 15 residues. J was trimmed by 4 bases and V by 4 bases; bases with no gene match: 7. The CDR3, as DNA: TGTGCCAGCAGTGGGGCGCGGGGGAGTTACAATGAGCAGTTCTTC. Protein product: CASSGARGSYNEQFF.

V usage is TRBV6-5 and J usage is TRBJ2-1; tentatively, D is TRBD1 (5 bases). The CDR3 covers 16 residues. Germline CDR1 and CDR2: MNHEY and SVGAGI. Trimming left V 6 bases short and J 12 bases short, with 27 bases between. CDR3 nucleotide sequence: TGTGCCAGCAGACCGCCGCTGGGGCAGGGTAACCTCTGGCAGTTCTTC. Amino acid sequence: CASRPPLGQGNLWQFF.

This clonotype was counted many times. The chain carries TRBV11-2 and TRBJ2-1, with 7 nucleotides matching TRBD1. Trimming at V came to 7 bases and at J to 2 bases, leaving 8 bases not matched to a gene. The CDR3 covers 15 residues. Germline V gene sequence: CDR1 SGHAT, CDR2 FQNNGV. CDR3 residues: CASTQRQGTYNEQFF. The CDR3 DNA sequence: TGTGCCAGCACCCAAAGACAGGGCACCTACAATGAGCAGTTCTTC.

This clonotype was observed at least ten times. The chain carries TRBV27 and TRBJ2-7; D is possibly TRBD1 or TRBD2 (5 bases each). V shed 5 bases and J shed 2 bases, with 43 bases lying between them. This CDR3 has 24 amino acids. From germline, CDR1 is MNHEY and CDR2 SMNVEV (reference sequence). CDR3 protein: CASSPFTIYGGWVTQGDPTYEQYF. For the CDR3, the DNA is TGTGCCAGCAGTCCTTTTACCATATATGGGGGTTGGGTGACCCAAGGTGACCCGACCTACGAGCAGTACTTC.

This clonotype was seen repeatedly, ten times or more. This chain uses TRBV29-1 with TRBJ2-1; 9 bases align to TRBD2. V was pared by 5 bases and J by 6 bases, with 8 bases of the junction left unmatched. The CDR3 length is 14 residues. The germline gives CDR1 SQVTM, CDR2 ANQGSEA. The CDR3 loop is CSVPRGGMSNEQFF. The CDR3 bases are TGCAGCGTTCCGCGGGGGGGCATGTCCAATGAGCAGTTCTTC.

The V and J genes are TRBV15 and TRBJ2-1; D tentatively reads TRBD1 or TRBD2 (6 bases each). Germline V gives CDR1 LNHNV, CDR2 YYDKDF (reference sequence). V lost 3 bases and J 1 base, leaving 16 bases between the germline ends. The CDR3 runs 17 residues. As DNA, the CDR3 is TGTGCCACCAGCAGCCCTCGAGGGGGGACGTCCTACAATGAGCAGTTCTTC. This sequence encodes CATSSPRGGTSYNEQFF.

The table lists this clonotype with a few counts. The V and J genes are TRBV11-2 and TRBJ1-1; D possibly corresponds to TRBD1 (6 bases). CDR1 SGHAT and CDR2 FQNNGV come from the germline V gene. The CDR3 sequence is 14 residues long. Deletions cut 5 bases from V and 13 bases from J, with 23 bases between. CDR3 amino acids: CASSVRGQEYNDFF. The CDR3 bases are TGTGCCAGCAGCGTCCGGGGGCAGGAGTATAACGATTTCTTT. Full variable domain (remainder filled in from reference TRBV11-2 and TRBJ1-1): EAGVAQSPRYKIIEKRQSVAFWCNPISGHATLYWYQQILGQGPKLLIQFQNNGVVDDSQLPKDRFSAERLKGVDSTLKIQPAKLEDSAVYLCASSVRGQEYNDFFGQGTRLTVV.

In this sample, this clonotype turned up a few times. The chain combines TRBV29-1 with TRBJ1-5; D is uncertain. Trimming left V 6 bases short and J 2 bases short, with 8 bases between. Germline values: CDR1 SQVTM, CDR2 ANQGSEA. This CDR3 is built from 12 residues. CDR3 bases: TGCAGCGTCCTTCAGGGCAATCAGCCCCAGCATTTT. Translating gives CSVLQGNQPQHF.

This clonotype was observed a few times. The CDR3 sequence is CASSPRARSPLHF. DNA for the CDR3: TGTGCCAGCTCCCCCAGGGCCCGGTCACCCCTCCACTTT. This sequence joins TRBV11-2 and TRBJ1-6; TRBD1 is a possible D gene (5 bases). The CDR3 totals 13 residues. CDR1 and CDR2 from the germline V gene are SGHAT and FQNNGV. The V and J ends lost 8 bases and 10 bases respectively, with 15 bases between them. The full variable domain, rest sourced from reference TRBV11-2 and TRBJ1-6, is EAGVAQSPRYKIIEKRQSVAFWCNPISGHATLYWYQQILGQGPKLLIQFQNNGVVDDSQLPKDRFSAERLKGVDSTLKIQPAKLEDSAVYLCASSPRARSPLHFGNGTRLTVT.

Details on this clonotype: A much larger clone sits a single nucleotide away, making a read error possible. The genes are TRBV6-1 and TRBJ2-4; D is perhaps TRBD1 or TRBD2 (5 bases each). Germline V gene data show CDR1 as MNHNS and CDR2 as SASEGT. The CDR3 is 19 amino acids. CDR3 sequence (DNA): TGTGCCAGCAGTGAAGCGGTCGCCGTCCCGGGGCTAGCCAGAAACATTCAGTACTTC. This gives the protein CASSEAVAVPGLARNIQYF.

This clonotype occurred a few times. The CDR3 loop is CASSYLRGSYEQYF. CDR3 DNA sequence: TGTGCCAGCAGTTACCTTAGGGGGTCCTACGAGCAGTACTTC. This sequence joins TRBV6-5 and TRBJ2-7; D perhaps matches TRBD1 (6 bases). V was trimmed by 2 bases and J by 1 base, leaving 9 bases between them. The CDR3 length is 14 residues. Looked up from germline, CDR1 is MNHEY and CDR2 is SVGAGI.

The chain employs TRBV29-1 and TRBJ2-2; D ambiguous. The CDR3 runs 13 residues. Trimming took 5 bases from V and 0 from J, leaving 7 bases between them. CDR1 is SQVTM, CDR2 ANQGSEA, per germline. The CDR3 DNA reads as TGCAGCGTTTTAGGCCCGAACACCGGGGAGCTGTTTTTT. It is translated as CSVLGPNTGELFF.

In this sample, this clonotype turned up many times. This rearrangement joins TRBV10-3 to TRBJ1-5; D ambiguous. Trimming cost V 8 bases and J 0 bases, with 11 bases left between them. The CDR3 contains 14 residues. Germline-derived CDR1 and CDR2 are ENHRY and SYGVKD. The CDR3 DNA sequence: TGTGCCATCCGGGCACAGACTAGCAATCAGCCCCAGCATTTT. Translated, it gives CAIRAQTSNQPQHF.

V gene TRBV20-1 combines with J gene TRBJ1-5; D is undetermined. CDR3 length equals 13 residues. V lost 0 bases, J lost 1 base, and 4 bases lay in between. The germline gives CDR1 DFQATT, CDR2 SNEGSKA (reference sequence). The CDR3 DNA reads TGCAGTGCTAGAGAGTGGAGCAATCAGCCCCAGCATTTT. This translates into CSAREWSNQPQHF.

This clonotype was seen repeatedly, ten times or more. This chain uses TRBV18 with TRBJ1-1, with 10 bases aligning to TRBD1. The CDR3 is 14 residues long. V dropped 3 bases and J dropped 6; count of bases not matched to a gene: 4. CDR1 is KGHSH, CDR2 LQKENI, per germline. The CDR3 sequence: CASSPDRGLPEAFF. For the CDR3, the DNA is TGTGCCAGCTCACCCGACAGGGGGCTGCCTGAAGCTTTCTTT.

In its sample, this clonotype was seen many times. V gene TRBV7-3 combines with J gene TRBJ1-1, with a tentative D call TRBD1 (6 bases). The V end lost 5 bases, the J end lost 1 base, and 11 bases lay between the germline ends. Looked up from germline, CDR1 is SGHTA and CDR2 is FQGTGA. The CDR3 length is 14 residues. CDR3 nucleotide sequence: TGTGCCAGCAGCACAACAGGGCAGAACACTGAAGCTTTCTTT. Encoded protein: CASSTTGQNTEAFF.

This clonotype occurred many times. The gene calls are TRBV6-1 and TRBJ1-5, with unresolved D. Germline values: CDR1 MNHNS, CDR2 SASEGT. V lost 1 base to trimming and J lost 1 base, with 11 bases between them. This CDR3 has 16 residues. CDR3 coding DNA: TGTGCCAGCAGTGAAGGATGGGGTCGAAGCAATCAGCCCCAGCATTTT. This codes for CASSEGWGRSNQPQHF.